This T cell receptor (beta chain) was obtained from a study of cytomegalovirus exposure and HLA in healthy donors (dated by TCRdb to about 2017). With respect to the entire study: An earlier analysis of some 620 of the donors reported 250 to 350 Gb of sequence data and around 120 million unique TCR beta sequences obtained from around 190 million T cells. On average, approximately 250,000 unique TCR beta nucleotide sequences were sequenced per donor among some 430 genotyped donors of the cohort, with around 19% of those sequences being non-productive. Around 330 gigabases of sequencing data and approximately 92 million unique TCR sequences made up an early release that covered approximately 650 HLA-typed donors. A later analysis re-analyzed previously published TCR beta repertoires from roughly 630 donors and added high-resolution HLA genotyping to study TCR occurrence patterns. The genetic ancestry cluster associated with self-reported Caucasian donors included about four fifths of the roughly 410 genotyped donors. HLA typing included class I and class II loci at four-digit resolution. The aim of the study was to test whether cataloging public T cell receptors could identify signatures of past pathogen exposure. All discovery cohort repertoires had been generated using a single sequencing platform. To decide whether each TCR beta V gene segment behaved as functional or pseudogenic, an earlier analysis of some 570 of the donors relied on high-throughput TCR beta sequencing. The study combined high-throughput TCR immunosequencing, statistical association of individual TCRs with disease status, and machine learning to predict cytomegalovirus infection status. A later genetic analysis used genome-wide SNP genotypes for 398 of the 666 donors, treating that subset as a discovery cohort. The later analysis used no new phenotypic data to find candidate immune exposures, relying instead on TCR beta sequences and their occurrence across donors. Roughly five DR-DQ haplotypes were handled as single units for association and clustering because linkage in the cohort was strong. The T cell repertoires of 550 to 850 subjects were profiled by immunosequencing and related to cytomegalovirus serostatus. A separate validation cohort of about 110 different subjects was used in addition to the roughly 700-subject first cohort. Donor age, sex, ethnicity and CMV serostatus were collected together with the repertoire data. Typing coverage differed by locus: A, B, C, DRB1 and DQB1 were typed in about 620-630 donors, DQA1 in roughly 500, DPA1 in approximately 600, and DPB1 in roughly 450.

To prepare the library, the immunoSEQ multiplex PCR assay was applied. The multiplex PCR relied on a mix of 60 forward primers for TCR Vbeta segments and 13 reverse primers for TCR Jbeta segments. A multiplex PCR assay on genomic DNA amplified the CDR3 region of rearranged TCR beta genes. On the Illumina HiSeq System, the amplified TCR beta libraries were sequenced as 87-base-pair reads. The authors processed their data as follows. In a later analysis, tens of millions of unique TCR beta chains were counted across the roughly 610 repertoires, and roughly 9.9 million of these chains were shared by at least two donors. A nearest-neighbor algorithm error-corrected the raw reads and collapsed the reads into unique sequences, merging closely related sequences to remove PCR and sequencing errors. CDR3 sequences were aligned to IMGT reference sequences to assign V, D and J gene segments. For a sequence to be retained, at least a six-nucleotide match to both a V gene segment and a J gene segment was required. A rearrangement was called productive if the CDR3 had no stop codons and remained in frame with V and J, and every other rearrangement was called non-productive. Following IMGT convention, CDR3 was defined as the stretch from the second conserved V-encoded cysteine up to the conserved J-encoded phenylalanine. In an earlier analysis of more than 550 of the donors, sequences lacking an unambiguous match to a single V gene segment were excluded. An earlier analysis of some 500 of the donors classified V segments as functional when productive rearrangements were above 56.7% and as segregating when the standard deviation between donors was above 5%. A statistical classification framework was built to diagnose cytomegalovirus status from the catalog of TCR beta chain sequences. In a later analysis, V and J genes were assigned by comparing TCR nucleotide sequences against IMGT/GENE-DB human TR gene sequences. Using the TCRdist pipeline, a later analysis assigned CDR3 sequences along with most-parsimonious VDJ recombination scenarios. A later analysis defined each TCR beta chain by its CDR3 amino acid sequence plus V-gene family, and excluded reads lacking a unique V-gene family. A later analysis removed roughly 590 highly shared, low-generation-probability nucleotide sequences to deal with suspected cross-contamination and a sequencing artifact. In a later analysis, a clonal expansion index was calculated for each public chain from normalized within-repertoire ranks of inferred template counts. A later analysis computed generation probabilities with a VDJ recombination model fitted to out-of-frame rearrangements, and checked the results against IGoR. Hypergeometric tests were used in a later analysis to score TCR-TCR, TCR-HLA and TCR-CMV co-occurrence, with a repertoire-size bias correction applied to the TCR pairs. False discovery rates were estimated in a later analysis by permuting HLA or CMV assignments 20 times. A later analysis grouped co-occurring TCRs with DBSCAN, adding TCRdist sequence similarity when clustering within HLA-allele-positive subsets. Repertoires with fewer than 30,000 or more than 120,000 public chains were left out of co-occurrence clustering, as were roughly five repertoires with anomalous nucleotide sharing. TCRdb took this table from immuneACCESS and kept in-frame rearrangements with V and J called. Such tables lack part of the clones; where checked against another copy, unresolved V genes explain under half of the gap, and the rest is unexplained. The V and J calls and clone size come from that table; D and trimming were worked out from the DNA. The sample table lists about 75,000 clones, approximately 80% of them with a count of one. 15% to 20% of the sample goes to the ten largest clones.

In the germline V gene, CDR1 corresponds to SGHTA and CDR2 to FQGNSA. The CDR3 has 14 amino acids, counting the end cysteine and phenylalanine. The kept DNA is CDR3 alone, 42 bases in frame from the first base. Trimming removed 5 bases from V and 7 bases from J; the gene matches leave 4 bases unexplained. Broad study findings and their caveats: A further reported finding was that TCR beta sequences accurately predicted the HLA-A and HLA-B alleles for most subjects in the first cohort. In both the original and validation cohorts, the classifier was reported to diagnose cytomegalovirus status with high specificity and sensitivity. A few of the identified cytomegalovirus-associated TCR beta chains were confirmed in vitro to be specific for cytomegalovirus antigens. The 87-base-pair reads could not distinguish some IMGT-functional V segments, including TRBV6-2 and TRBV6-3, so those segments were excluded. Because counts were too low, more than 15 rarely observed V segments, including chromosome 9 orphons, were excluded from the earlier analysis of roughly 580 of the donors. In an earlier analysis of more than 500 of the donors, most TCR beta V segments appeared in productive rearrangements about 87% or about 30% of the time, broadly matching IMGT annotations. Several of the top co-occurrence clusters appeared to be linked to parvovirus B19, influenza, CMV and Epstein-Barr virus, according to a later analysis. In a later analysis, most CMV-associated TCR beta chains were found to appear HLA-restricted, with HLA associations seemingly driven largely by CMV exposure. In a later analysis, the rate of TCR association differed among HLA loci, with DRB1 alleles having the most associated TCRs and HLA-C alleles having the fewest. At a false discovery rate of 0.05, a later analysis linked around 15,000 TCR beta sequences to specific HLA alleles. Compared with the roughly 700-donor mean, donors in an Asian-associated ancestry cluster had fewer N-insertions in productive TCRs, according to a later genetic analysis. In a later genetic analysis, a missense DCLRE1C variant was associated with V-gene and J-gene trimming of TCR beta chains, and the association was replicated in an independent cohort. According to the authors, the approach could potentially be generalized to other disease states and immunological phenotypes. Sequencing depth was assumed to be roughly uniform across donors in the presence/absence analyses, though that assumption may not hold. CMV serostatus was the only immune exposure information available for the cohort. HLA typing was unavailable for some donors at each locus, so association tests used only the typed subset. Correlated functional status among segregating V segments might be attributable to linkage disequilibrium, but an unknown experimental factor could not be ruled out. Most TCR sequences were seen in very few donors, while some public TCRs were found in many individuals. The study gave a list of some 150 TCR beta chains associated with cytomegalovirus. In this cohort, only TCR beta chains were sequenced, and detectable features were limited by the absence of alpha or paired-chain data. A group of highly shared sequence variants was considered likely to be a technical artifact of the sequencing pipeline. In a later analysis, HLA-associated TCR beta chains were found to be more clonally expanded and to have lower generation probabilities than equally common non-associated chains. When HLA alleles, especially DR and DQ, strongly co-occurred, attributing TCR associations to individual alleles was difficult.

Worth noting for this clone: Its antigen remains undetermined. Base qualities are missing; no much larger clone stands one base away.

The cohort was made up of approximately 670 healthy bone marrow donors. All cohort members were sampled while nominally healthy, although unrecorded immune exposures were likely present. The donor was CMV seropositive and belonged to the group of 250 to 350 seropositive cohort members. A peripheral blood sample was collected from each donor, and TCR beta sequencing was performed on peripheral blood mononuclear cells. The Qiagen DNeasy Blood Extraction Kit was used to extract genomic DNA from the blood cell samples. This receptor was taken from a man in his sixties or seventies in good health and CMV-seropositive. Input material: PBMCs. Recombination connected TRBV7-2 to TRBJ1-6; TRBD1 matches 8 bases in the middle. CDR3 protein: CASSPQGGNSPLHF. The nucleotide sequence is TGTGCCAGCAGCCCACAGGGGGGGAATTCACCCCTCCACTTT.